This record looks at one TCR beta chain sequence and its context. This clone has a handful of counts. The specificity of this receptor is unknown. One base away there is no much larger clone; base qualities are not given. V trim: 4 bases; J trim: 4 bases; unmatched bases: 2. The germline V gene gives CDR1 as SNHLY and CDR2 as FYNNEI. The CDR3, from cysteine to phenylalanine, totals 13 residues. Kept here is only the CDR3 DNA, which spans 39 bases and is read in frame from base 1. The data were obtained in a study of blood T cell repertoires in COVID-19 (dated by TCRdb to the early 2020s). Study-wide context: Samples from collaborators originated in the United States, Italy and Spain and spanned both the acute and convalescent phases of COVID-19. Sample metadata almost always included a de-identified subject ID, COVID-19 status, age in years and sex. Samples were obtained from the ongoing ImmuneRACE study (first 160 participants) and from about 1,300 subjects provided by 6 global collaborators. Subjects who had been exposed to COVID-19, were actively infected with it, or had recovered from it provided the deeply sampled blood TCRbeta repertoires that made up the dataset. A freely available public database, intended as a resource for researchers studying the immune response to SARS-CoV-2, is where the repertoires were released. The material from the prospective study consisted of cDNA or gDNA derived from T cells, B-cell-depleted T cells, or PBMCs. Where available, HLA class I and class II types were obtained from metadata supplied by the sample provider rather than from assay-based typing. Study-wide conclusions, independent of this receptor: The quantity of clinical and demographic metadata differed by source and by participant and was supplied without curation.

The immunoSEQ Assay, a bias-controlled multiplex PCR, was used to amplify TCRbeta CDR3 regions from genomic DNA. As for the original processing: The number of nucleated cells in each sample was estimated from the amplification of reference gene primers within the assay. To quantify the absolute abundance of each unique TCRbeta CDR3 rearrangement, sequence reads were collapsed and filtered. For each sample, productive Simpson clonality was calculated by taking the square root of Simpson's diversity index across productive rearrangements. Imported from immuneACCESS, the table was reduced by TCRdb to in-frame sequences with V and J called. These copies leave out some clones; in studies compared against another copy, an unresolved V gene accounts for under half, and the cause of the remainder is not known. Clone size and the V and J calls come from that table; the DNA yielded D and trimming. The sample has hundreds of thousands of clones on record, 70% to 90% of them singletons. The ten largest clones represent under 2% of the sample.

Participants in the prospective study were aged about 18 to 95 years, lived in 24 United States geographic areas, and enrolled through a virtual design. In the prospective study, cohorts were assigned on the basis of participant-reported clinical history obtained from a screening survey and a study questionnaire. Recovered participants in ImmuneRACE Cohort 3 were defined as having two consecutive negative NP/OP PCR tests, clearance from a healthcare professional, or resolution of symptoms. Each participant in the prospective study had whole blood, serum and a nasopharyngeal or oropharyngeal swab collected by mobile phlebotomists. Additional blood draws and questionnaires over an approximately 2-month period could optionally be provided by prospective study participants. Blood samples from the prospective study were shipped frozen or at room temperature prior to DNA extraction.

The receptor chain draws on TRBV2 and TRBJ2-5; 8 bases in the junction line up with TRBD2. Material for sequencing was PBMCs or T cells enriched from blood (not recorded which). The origin of this receptor is a man in his forties who had recovered from COVID-19. The nucleotide sequence is TGTGCCAGCAGTGTCCTAGCGGGAGAGACCCAGTACTTC. It encodes CASSVLAGETQYF.